The sequence of this T cell receptor (beta chain) was determined in a study of T and B cells in COVID-19 patients (dated by TCRdb to the early 2020s). A note on the overall study: Using TRB and IGH repertoire sequencing of peripheral blood, the study characterized adaptive immunity in COVID-19 patients who had active infection or had recovered. A recovered cohort comprised around 18 patients contributing 20 to 25 samples, mostly after mild to moderate COVID-19 managed as outpatients. Patients in the recovered cohort had a median age of approximately 33 years, compared with more than 60 years for patients in the active-infection cohort. In the active-infection cohort, about 65% of the roughly 20 patients were critically ill and required mechanical ventilation or ECMO. Comorbidities linked to unfavorable COVID-19 outcome were present in about 90% of the roughly 20 patients in the active-infection cohort. Over 8 million TCR sequences were analysed in a TCR and BCR sequence repository that covered about 40 patients and about 65 time points. Because samples were available both during active disease and after recovery, two patients were counted in both the recovered and the active cohorts. Repertoire analyses used an age-matched reference group of roughly 39 healthy donors who were negative for COVID-19 antibodies as the comparison. As many as 9 follow-up blood samples were taken per patient, and some of the samples covered different disease stages within the same individual.

The instrument was an Illumina MiSeq. Multiplex PCR with BIOMED2 TRB-A/B primer pools was used to amplify TRB rearrangements. Illumina-compatible adapters and 7-nucleotide sample barcodes were added to the amplicons in two consecutive PCRs. All library PCRs used Phusion HS II polymerase. The amplicons were purified from gel with the NucleoSpin Gel and PCR Clean-up kit, measured on Qubit, and combined at 3.5 to 5 nM. Amplicon pool quality was checked on an Agilent 2100 Bioanalyzer before Illumina next-generation sequencing. The study's own analysis went as follows. Annotation of TRB rearrangements was done in MiXCR 3.0.8 with the default MiXCR reference library. Non-productive reads and sequences with fewer than 2 reads were removed, and every unique CDR3 nucleotide sequence was treated as one clone. R 3.5.1 was used to calculate clonality, diversity, richness and V-J gene usage. GLIPH2 was used for TCR clustering by CDR3 similarity, and generation probabilities were calculated by OLGA. GLIPH2 clusters were kept only if they contained at least four unique TCR clonotypes found in at least three individuals. Using fastp trimming at Q25 and MiXCR clonotype assembly, TCRdb reanalyzed the public sequencing data and kept in-frame beta chains. Identical CDR3 protein sequences are pooled into one entry, listed with their most common genes and DNA. The V and J calls, along with clone size, are taken from TCRdb and not from the paper's own processing. The sample table records some 14,000 distinct CDR3 sequences; 25% to 35% of these occur just once. Jointly, the top ten make up around 7% of the sample.

TRB repertoires were amplified using roughly 230-550 ng of genomic DNA isolated from blood. This clonotype was seen a handful of times. It lacks a known antigen. One base away there is no much larger clone; base qualities are not given. The study at large found these results: Strongly skewed TRBV/TRBJ gene usage was reported in patients with COVID-19. The recovered cohort had 2,000 to 3,000 exclusive TCR clusters, including 31 low-pGen clusters. Prospective validation of the reported TCR clusters was stated to be required before clinical use. In active COVID-19, TRB repertoires were highly clonal, while at recovery, diversity and richness increased above the levels seen in healthy donors. Specific T cell subsets (CD4+/Treg/CD8+) and sorted SARS-CoV-2-responsive or tetramer+ T cells had not yet been sequenced, and the corresponding sequencing experiments were ongoing. Few blood samples were available from mildly ill patients while symptoms were present or from severe cases at early time points. The cohort was considered too small for HLA contributions to COVID-19 susceptibility or severity to be assessed.

Reading the germline V gene gives CDR1 SGHTA and CDR2 FQGNSA. There are 15 amino acids in the CDR3, from cysteine to phenylalanine inclusive. The sequence is cut down to CDR3 DNA, 45 bases in frame from base 1. At the junction V is shortened by 7 bases and J by 0 bases, with 12 bases in between. Sequencing used blood. The TCR originated in a human donor who had recovered from COVID-19. The chain joins TRBV7-2 to TRBJ2-2; the D gene is unclear. The CDR3 protein is CASIHSFSNTGELFF. At the DNA level, the sequence is TGTGCCAGCATCCACTCCTTTTCGAACACCGGGGAGCTGTTTTTT.